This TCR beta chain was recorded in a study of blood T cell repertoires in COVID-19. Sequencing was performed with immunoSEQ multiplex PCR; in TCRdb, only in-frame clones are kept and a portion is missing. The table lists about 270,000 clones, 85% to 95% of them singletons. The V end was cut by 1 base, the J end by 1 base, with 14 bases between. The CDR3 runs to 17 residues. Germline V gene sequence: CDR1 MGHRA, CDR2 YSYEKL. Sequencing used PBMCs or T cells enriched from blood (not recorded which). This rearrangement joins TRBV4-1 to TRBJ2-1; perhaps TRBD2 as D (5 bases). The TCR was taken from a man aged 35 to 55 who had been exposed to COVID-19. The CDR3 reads CASSQVFPGSSYNEQFF. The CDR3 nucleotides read TGCGCCAGCAGCCAAGTCTTCCCGGGATCGTCCTACAATGAGCAGTTCTTC.